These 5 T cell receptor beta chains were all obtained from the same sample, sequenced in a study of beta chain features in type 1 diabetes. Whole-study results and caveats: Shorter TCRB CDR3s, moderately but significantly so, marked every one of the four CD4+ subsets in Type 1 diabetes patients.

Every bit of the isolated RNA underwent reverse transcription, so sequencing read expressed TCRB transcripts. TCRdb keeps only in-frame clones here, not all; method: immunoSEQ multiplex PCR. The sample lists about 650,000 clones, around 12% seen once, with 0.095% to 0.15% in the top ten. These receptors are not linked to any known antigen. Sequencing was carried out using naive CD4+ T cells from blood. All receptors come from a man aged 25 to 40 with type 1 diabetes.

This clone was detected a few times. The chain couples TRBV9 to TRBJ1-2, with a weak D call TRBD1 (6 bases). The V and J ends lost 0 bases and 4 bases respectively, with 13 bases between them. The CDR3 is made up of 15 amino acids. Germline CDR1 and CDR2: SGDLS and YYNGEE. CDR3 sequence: CASSVGSTGPYGYTF. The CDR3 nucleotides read TGTGCCAGCAGCGTAGGGTCCACAGGGCCCTATGGCTACACCTTC.

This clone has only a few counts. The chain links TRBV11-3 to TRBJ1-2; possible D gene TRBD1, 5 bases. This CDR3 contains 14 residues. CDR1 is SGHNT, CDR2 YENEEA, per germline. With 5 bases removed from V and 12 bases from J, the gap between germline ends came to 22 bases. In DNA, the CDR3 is TGTGCCAGCAGCCGGGGCAGTGGACGATGGGACCACACCTTC. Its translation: CASSRGSGRWDHTF.

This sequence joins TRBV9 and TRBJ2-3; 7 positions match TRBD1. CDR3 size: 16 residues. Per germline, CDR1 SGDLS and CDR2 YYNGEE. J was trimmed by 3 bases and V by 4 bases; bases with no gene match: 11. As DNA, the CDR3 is TGTGCCAGCAGCATGAGGCCGGGACAGTCGACAGATACGCAGTATTTT. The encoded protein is CASSMRPGQSTDTQYF.

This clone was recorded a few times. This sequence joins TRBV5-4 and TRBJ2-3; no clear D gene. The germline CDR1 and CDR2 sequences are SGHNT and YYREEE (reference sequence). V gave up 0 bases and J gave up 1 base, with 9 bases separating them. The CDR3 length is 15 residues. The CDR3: CASSLAGQGTDTQYF. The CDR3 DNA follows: TGTGCCAGCAGCTTGGCCGGCCAGGGCACAGATACGCAGTATTTT.

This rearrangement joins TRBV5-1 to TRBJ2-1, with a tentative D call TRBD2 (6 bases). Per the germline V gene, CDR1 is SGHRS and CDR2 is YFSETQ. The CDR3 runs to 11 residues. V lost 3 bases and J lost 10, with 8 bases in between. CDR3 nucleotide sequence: TGCGCCAGCAGCTACGGGGGAGAGCAGTTCTTC. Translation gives CASSYGGEQFF. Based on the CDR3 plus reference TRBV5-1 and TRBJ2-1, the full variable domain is KAGVTQTPRYLIKTRGQQVTLSCSPISGHRSVSWYQQTPGQGLQFLFEYFSETQRNKGNFPGRFSGRQFSNSRSEMNVSTLELGDSALYLCASSYGGEQFFGPGTRLTVL.